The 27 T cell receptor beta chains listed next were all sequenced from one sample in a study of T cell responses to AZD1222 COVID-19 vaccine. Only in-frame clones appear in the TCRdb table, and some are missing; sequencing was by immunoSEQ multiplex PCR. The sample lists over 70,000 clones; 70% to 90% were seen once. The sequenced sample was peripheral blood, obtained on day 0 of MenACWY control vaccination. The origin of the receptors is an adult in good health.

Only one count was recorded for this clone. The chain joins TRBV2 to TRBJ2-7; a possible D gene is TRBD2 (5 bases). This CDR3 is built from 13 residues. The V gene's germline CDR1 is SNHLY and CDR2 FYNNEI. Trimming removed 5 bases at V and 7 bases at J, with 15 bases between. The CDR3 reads CASSIDRGREQYF. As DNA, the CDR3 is TGTGCCAGCAGTATTGACCGAGGGCGGGAGCAGTACTTC.

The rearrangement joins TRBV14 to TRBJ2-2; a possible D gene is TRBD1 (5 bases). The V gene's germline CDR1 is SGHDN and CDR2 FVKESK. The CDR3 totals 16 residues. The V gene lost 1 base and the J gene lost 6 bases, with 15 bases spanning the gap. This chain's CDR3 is CASSQVWGVKAGELFF. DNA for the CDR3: TGTGCCAGCAGCCAAGTATGGGGCGTGAAGGCCGGGGAGCTGTTTTTT.

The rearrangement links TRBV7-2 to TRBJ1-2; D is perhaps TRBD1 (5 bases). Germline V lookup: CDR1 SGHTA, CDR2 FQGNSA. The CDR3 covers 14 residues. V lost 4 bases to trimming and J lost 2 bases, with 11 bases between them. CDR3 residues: CASSSRRQNYGYTF. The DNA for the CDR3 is TGTGCCAGCAGCTCCCGAAGACAGAACTATGGCTACACCTTC.

The CDR3 DNA sequence: TGTGCCAGCAGCCCCACGGGGAACTATGGCTACACCTTC. It is translated as CASSPTGNYGYTF. The chain has TRBV9 and TRBJ1-2; D gene uncertain. Trimming cost V 4 bases and J 2 bases, with 9 bases left between them. Germline V gives CDR1 SGDLS, CDR2 YYNGEE. This CDR3 is 13 amino acids long.

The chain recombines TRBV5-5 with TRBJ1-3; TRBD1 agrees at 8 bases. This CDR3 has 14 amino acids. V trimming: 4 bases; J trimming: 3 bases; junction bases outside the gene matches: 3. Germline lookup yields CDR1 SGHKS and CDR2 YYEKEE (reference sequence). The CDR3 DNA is TGTGCCAGCAGCATAGACAGGGGTGGAAACACCATATATTTT. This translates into CASSIDRGGNTIYF.

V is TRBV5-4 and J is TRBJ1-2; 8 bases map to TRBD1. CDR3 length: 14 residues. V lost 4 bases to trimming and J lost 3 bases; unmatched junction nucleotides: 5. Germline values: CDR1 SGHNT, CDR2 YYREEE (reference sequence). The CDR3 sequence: CASSVDRGDYGYTF. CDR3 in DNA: TGTGCCAGCAGCGTCGACAGGGGAGACTATGGCTACACCTTC.

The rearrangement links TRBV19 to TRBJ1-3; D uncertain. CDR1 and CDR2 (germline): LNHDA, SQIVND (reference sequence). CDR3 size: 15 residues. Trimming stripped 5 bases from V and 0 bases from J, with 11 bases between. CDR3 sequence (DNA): TGTGCCAGTAGTCCGCGGACGGGCTCTGGAAACACCATATATTTT. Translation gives CASSPRTGSGNTIYF.

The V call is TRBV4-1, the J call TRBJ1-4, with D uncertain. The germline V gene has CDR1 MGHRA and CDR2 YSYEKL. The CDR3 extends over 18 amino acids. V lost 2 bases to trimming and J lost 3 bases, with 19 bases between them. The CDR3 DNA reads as TGCGCCAGCAGCCAATCCCCCGTGGTCCAGTTGGCTAATGAAAAACTGTTTTTT. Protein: CASSQSPVVQLANEKLFF.

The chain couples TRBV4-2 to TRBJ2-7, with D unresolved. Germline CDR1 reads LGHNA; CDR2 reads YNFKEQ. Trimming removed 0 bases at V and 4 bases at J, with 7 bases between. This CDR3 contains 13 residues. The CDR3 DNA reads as TGTGCCAGCAGCCAAGAGTGGGGTTACGAGCAGTACTTC. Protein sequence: CASSQEWGYEQYF.

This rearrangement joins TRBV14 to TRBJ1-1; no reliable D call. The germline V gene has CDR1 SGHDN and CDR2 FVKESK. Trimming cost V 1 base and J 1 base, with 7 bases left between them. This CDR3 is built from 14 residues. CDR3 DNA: TGTGCCAGCAGCCAAGTATTTGAGAACACTGAAGCTTTCTTT. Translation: CASSQVFENTEAFF.

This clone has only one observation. CDR3 sequence: CASSALGGGLRNEQYF. Here the CDR3 DNA reads TGTGCCAGCAGTGCTCTAGGCGGGGGCCTCCGAAACGAGCAGTACTTC. V and J are TRBV6-6 and TRBJ2-7; the D gene is possibly TRBD2 (7 bases). V was shortened by 5 bases and J by 5 bases, with 22 bases between the two germline ends. CDR3 length: 16 amino acids. Germline values: CDR1 MNHNY, CDR2 SVGAGI (reference sequence).

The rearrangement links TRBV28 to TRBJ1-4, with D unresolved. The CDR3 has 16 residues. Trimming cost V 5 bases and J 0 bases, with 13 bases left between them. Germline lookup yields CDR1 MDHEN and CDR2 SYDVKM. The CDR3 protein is CASSLRLLSTNEKLFF. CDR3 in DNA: TGTGCCAGCAGTCTCAGACTCTTGTCAACTAATGAAAAACTGTTTTTT.

CDR3 coding DNA: TGTGCCAGCAGTTCACAGGGTTGGAACACTGAAGCTTTCTTT. Translation: CASSSQGWNTEAFF. The chain recombines TRBV27 with TRBJ1-1, with a possible D match to TRBD1 (6 bases). Trimming left V 4 bases short and J 1 base short, with 10 bases between. CDR3 size: 14 residues. Germline V gene sequence: CDR1 MNHEY, CDR2 SMNVEV (reference sequence).

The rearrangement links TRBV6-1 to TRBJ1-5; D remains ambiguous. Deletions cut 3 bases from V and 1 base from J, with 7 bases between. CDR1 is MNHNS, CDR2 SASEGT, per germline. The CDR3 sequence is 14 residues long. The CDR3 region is CASSDLGSNQPQHF. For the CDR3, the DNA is TGTGCCAGCAGTGATCTCGGGAGCAATCAGCCCCAGCATTTT.

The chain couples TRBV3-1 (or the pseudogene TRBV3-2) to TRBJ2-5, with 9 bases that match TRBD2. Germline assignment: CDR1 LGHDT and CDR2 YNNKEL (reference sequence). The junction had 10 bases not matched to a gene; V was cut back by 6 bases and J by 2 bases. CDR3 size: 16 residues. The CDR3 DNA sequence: TGTGCCAGCAGACCCCGACTAGCGGACCTTCAAGAGACCCAGTACTTC. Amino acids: CASRPRLADLQETQYF.

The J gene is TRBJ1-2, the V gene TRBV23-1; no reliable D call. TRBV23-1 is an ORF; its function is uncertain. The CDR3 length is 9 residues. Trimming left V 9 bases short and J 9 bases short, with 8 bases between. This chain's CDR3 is CAREMSYTF. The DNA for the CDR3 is TGCGCCAGGGAGATGAGCTACACCTTC.

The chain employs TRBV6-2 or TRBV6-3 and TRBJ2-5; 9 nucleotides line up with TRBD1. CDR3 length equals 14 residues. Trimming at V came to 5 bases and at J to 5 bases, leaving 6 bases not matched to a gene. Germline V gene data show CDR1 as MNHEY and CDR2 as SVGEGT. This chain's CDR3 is CASSRGQGPETQYF. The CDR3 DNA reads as TGTGCCAGCAGTCGCGGACAGGGGCCCGAGACCCAGTACTTC.

CDR3 loop: CASSQGGQGLTEAFF. The CDR3 bases are TGTGCCAGCAGTCAGGGGGGACAGGGGTTAACTGAAGCTTTCTTT. V and J are TRBV28 and TRBJ1-1; 10 bases agree with TRBD1. V lost 5 bases and J lost 5; bases outside the gene matches: 8. The V gene's germline CDR1 is MDHEN and CDR2 SYDVKM. This CDR3 is 15 amino acids long.

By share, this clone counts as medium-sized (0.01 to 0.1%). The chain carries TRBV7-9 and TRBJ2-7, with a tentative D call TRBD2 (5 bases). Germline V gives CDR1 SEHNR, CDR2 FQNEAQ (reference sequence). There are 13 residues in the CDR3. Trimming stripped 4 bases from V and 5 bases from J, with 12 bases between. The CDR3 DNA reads TGTGCCAGCAGCTCACCTCCCGGGGACGAGCAGTACTTC. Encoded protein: CASSSPPGDEQYF.

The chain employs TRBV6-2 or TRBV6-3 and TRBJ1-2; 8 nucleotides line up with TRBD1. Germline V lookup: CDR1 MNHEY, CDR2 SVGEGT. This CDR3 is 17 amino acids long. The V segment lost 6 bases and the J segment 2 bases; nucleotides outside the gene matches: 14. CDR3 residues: CASSSIGQGAQNYGYTF. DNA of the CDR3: TGTGCCAGCAGCTCCATCGGGCAGGGGGCGCAGAACTATGGCTACACCTTC.

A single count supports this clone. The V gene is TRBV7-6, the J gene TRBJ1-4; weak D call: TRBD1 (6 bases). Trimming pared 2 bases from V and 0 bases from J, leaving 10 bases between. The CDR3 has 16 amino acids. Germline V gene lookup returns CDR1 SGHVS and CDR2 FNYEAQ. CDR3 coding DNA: TGTGCCAGCAGCTTAAGGACAGCTTCAACTAATGAAAAACTGTTTTTT. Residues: CASSLRTASTNEKLFF.

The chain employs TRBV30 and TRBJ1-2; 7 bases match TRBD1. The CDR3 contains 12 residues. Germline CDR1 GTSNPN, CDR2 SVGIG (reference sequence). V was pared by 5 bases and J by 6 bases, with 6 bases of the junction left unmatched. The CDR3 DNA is TGTGCCTGGGGCAGGGGGTTACATGGCTACACCTTC. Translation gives CAWGRGLHGYTF.

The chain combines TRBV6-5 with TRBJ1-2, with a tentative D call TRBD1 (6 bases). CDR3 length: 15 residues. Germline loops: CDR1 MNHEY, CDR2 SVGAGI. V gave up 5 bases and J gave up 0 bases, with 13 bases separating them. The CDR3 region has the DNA TGTGCCAGCAGTATCAGGGGTCCGGCTAACTATGGCTACACCTTC. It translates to CASSIRGPANYGYTF.

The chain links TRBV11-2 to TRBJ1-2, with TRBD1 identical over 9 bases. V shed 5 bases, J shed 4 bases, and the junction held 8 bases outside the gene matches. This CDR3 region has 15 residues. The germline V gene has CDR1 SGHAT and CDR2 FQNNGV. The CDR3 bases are TGTGCCAGCAGCCCACCGGGACAGGGTGGCTATGGCTACACCTTC. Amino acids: CASSPPGQGGYGYTF.

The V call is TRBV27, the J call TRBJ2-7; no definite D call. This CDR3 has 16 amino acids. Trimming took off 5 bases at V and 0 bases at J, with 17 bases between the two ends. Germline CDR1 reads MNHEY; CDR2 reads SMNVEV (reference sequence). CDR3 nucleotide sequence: TGTGCCAGCAGTCCGAACCTTGACCGGAGCTCCTACGAGCAGTACTTC. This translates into CASSPNLDRSSYEQYF.

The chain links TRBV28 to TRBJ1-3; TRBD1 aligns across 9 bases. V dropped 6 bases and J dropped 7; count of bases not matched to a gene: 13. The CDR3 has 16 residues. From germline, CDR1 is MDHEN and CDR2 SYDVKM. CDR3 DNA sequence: TGTGCCAGCAGCCCACCGGGGACAGGGTTCGGGAACACCATATATTTT. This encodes CASSPPGTGFGNTIYF.

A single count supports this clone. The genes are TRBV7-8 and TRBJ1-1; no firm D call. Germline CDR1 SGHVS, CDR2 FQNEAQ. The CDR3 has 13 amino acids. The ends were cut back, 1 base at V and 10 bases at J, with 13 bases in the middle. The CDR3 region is CASSLGAEGVAFF. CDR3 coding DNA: TGTGCCAGCAGCTTAGGAGCGGAGGGCGTAGCTTTCTTT.